The 4 T cell receptor beta chains listed next were all sequenced from one sample in a study of blood T cells in healthy people across ages. A J-beta primer mix and a sample-barcoded 5' primer were used in a second PCR of about 7 to 12 cycles. TCRdb analysed the 5' RACE reads with MiXCR anew, one entry per CDR3 protein. The sample has around 800,000 distinct CDR3 sequences; around two thirds are singletons. The sample taken for sequencing was blood. The receptors come from a man younger than 45 in good health.

This chain joins TRBV7-9 and TRBJ1-1; D remains ambiguous. The length of the CDR3 is 13 residues. Germline V CDR1 and CDR2: SEHNR, FQNEAQ (reference sequence). V lost 1 base to trimming and J lost 0 bases, with 3 bases between them. CDR3: CASSLEMNTEAFF. CDR3 coding DNA: TGTGCCAGCAGCTTAGAGATGAACACTGAAGCTTTCTTT.

The J gene is TRBJ2-4, the V gene TRBV30; 8 nucleotides align to TRBD2. Gene TRBJ2-7 matches the end of the DNA better, so the J call may be wrong. The CDR3 has 13 residues. Germline values: CDR1 GTSNPN, CDR2 SVGIG (reference sequence). The CDR3 loop reads CAWSSAGAYEQYF. As DNA, the CDR3 is TGTGCCTGGAGTTCAGCGGGGGCCTACGAGCAGTACTTC.

This clonotype appeared a few times. V is TRBV28 and J is TRBJ1-2; D is possibly TRBD1 (5 bases). CDR1 is MDHEN and CDR2 is SYDVKM in the germline V gene. This CDR3 has 17 amino acids. V lost 2 bases and J 2 bases, leaving 18 bases between the germline ends. CDR3: CASSLTDRAGRNYGYTF. DNA of the CDR3: TGTGCCAGCAGTTTAACCGACCGCGCGGGACGGAACTATGGCTACACCTTC.

The DNA for the CDR3 is TGTGCCAGCAGCGGGACGGAGGATTGGGGTACGCAGTATTTT. This translates into CASSGTEDWGTQYF. V and J are TRBV7-9 and TRBJ2-3; the D gene could be TRBD1 or TRBD2 (5 bases each). This CDR3 spans 14 amino acids. V dropped 5 bases and J dropped 8 bases, with 17 bases sitting between them. Per germline, CDR1 SEHNR and CDR2 FQNEAQ (reference sequence).